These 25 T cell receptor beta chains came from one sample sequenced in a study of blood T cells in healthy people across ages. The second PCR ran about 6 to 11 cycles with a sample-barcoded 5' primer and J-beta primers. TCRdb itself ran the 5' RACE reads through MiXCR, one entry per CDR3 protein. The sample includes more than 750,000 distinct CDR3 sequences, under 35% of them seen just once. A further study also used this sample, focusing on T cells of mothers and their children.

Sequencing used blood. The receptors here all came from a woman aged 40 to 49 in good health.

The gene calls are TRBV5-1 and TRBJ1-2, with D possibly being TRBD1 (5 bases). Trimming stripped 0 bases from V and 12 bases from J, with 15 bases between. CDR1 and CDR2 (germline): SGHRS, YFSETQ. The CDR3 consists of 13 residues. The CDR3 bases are TGCGCCAGCAGCTTGGGTTCGGTGTGGGGCCACACCTTC. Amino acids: CASSLGSVWGHTF.

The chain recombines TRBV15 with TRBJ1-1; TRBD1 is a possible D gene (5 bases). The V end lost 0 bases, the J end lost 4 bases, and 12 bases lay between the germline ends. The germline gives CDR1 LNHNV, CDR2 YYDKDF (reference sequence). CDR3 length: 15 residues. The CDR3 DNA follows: TGTGCCACCAGCAGAGATCGGGGCCTGGGCACTGAAGCTTTCTTT. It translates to CATSRDRGLGTEAFF.

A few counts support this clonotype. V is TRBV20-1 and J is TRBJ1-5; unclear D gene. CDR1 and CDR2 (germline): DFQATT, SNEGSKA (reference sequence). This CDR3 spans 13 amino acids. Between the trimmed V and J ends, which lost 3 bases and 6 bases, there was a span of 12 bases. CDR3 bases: TGCAGTGCTAGCCTCTCATTAGGTCAGCCCCAGCATTTT. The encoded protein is CSASLSLGQPQHF.

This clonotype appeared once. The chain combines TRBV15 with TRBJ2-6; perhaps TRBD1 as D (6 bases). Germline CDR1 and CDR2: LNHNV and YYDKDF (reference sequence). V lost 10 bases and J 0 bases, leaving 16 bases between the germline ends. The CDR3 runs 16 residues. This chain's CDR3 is CAIPAGQISGANVLTF. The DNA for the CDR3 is TGTGCCATTCCCGCTGGACAGATCTCTGGGGCCAACGTCCTGACTTTC.

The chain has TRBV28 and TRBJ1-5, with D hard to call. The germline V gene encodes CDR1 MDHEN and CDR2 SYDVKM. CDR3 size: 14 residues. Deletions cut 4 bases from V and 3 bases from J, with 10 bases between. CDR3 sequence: CASSSPAVNQPQHF. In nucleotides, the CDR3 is TGTGCCAGCAGTTCCCCGGCAGTCAATCAGCCCCAGCATTTT.

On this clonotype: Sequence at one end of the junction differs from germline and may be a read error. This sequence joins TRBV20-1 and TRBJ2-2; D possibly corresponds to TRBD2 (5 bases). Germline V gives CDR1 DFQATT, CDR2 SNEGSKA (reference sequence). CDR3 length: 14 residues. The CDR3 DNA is TGCAGTGCTAGGGTTGCCCTACTCACCGGGGAGCGGTTTTTT. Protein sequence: CSARVALLTGERFF.

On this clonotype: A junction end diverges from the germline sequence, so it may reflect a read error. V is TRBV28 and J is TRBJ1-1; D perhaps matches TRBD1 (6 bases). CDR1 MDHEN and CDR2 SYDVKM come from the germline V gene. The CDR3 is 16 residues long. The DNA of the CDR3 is TGTGCCGGCAGCTCCCCCCGGGACACCCTCTACACTGAAGCTTTCTTT. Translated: CAGSSPRDTLYTEAFF.

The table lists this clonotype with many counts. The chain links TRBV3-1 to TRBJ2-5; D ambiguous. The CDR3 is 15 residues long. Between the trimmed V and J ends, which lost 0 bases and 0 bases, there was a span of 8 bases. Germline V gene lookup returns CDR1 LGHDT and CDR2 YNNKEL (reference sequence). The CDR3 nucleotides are TGTGCCAGCAGCCAAGACAGATTTTACCAAGAGACCCAGTACTTC. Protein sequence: CASSQDRFYQETQYF.

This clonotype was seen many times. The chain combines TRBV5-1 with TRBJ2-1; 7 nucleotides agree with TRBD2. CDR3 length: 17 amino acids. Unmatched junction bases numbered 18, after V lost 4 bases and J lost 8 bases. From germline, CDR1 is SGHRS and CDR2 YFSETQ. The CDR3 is CASSPRTIGLGFDEQFF. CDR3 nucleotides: TGCGCCAGCAGCCCCCGAACCATCGGACTAGGTTTTGATGAGCAGTTCTTC. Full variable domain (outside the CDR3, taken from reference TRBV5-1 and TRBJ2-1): KAGVTQTPRYLIKTRGQQVTLSCSPISGHRSVSWYQQTPGQGLQFLFEYFSETQRNKGNFPGRFSGRQFSNSRSEMNVSTLELGDSALYLCASSPRTIGLGFDEQFFGPGTRLTVL.

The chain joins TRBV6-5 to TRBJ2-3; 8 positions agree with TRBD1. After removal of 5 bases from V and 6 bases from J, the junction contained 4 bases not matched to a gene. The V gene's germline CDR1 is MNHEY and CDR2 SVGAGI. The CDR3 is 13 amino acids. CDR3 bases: TGTGCCAGCAGTCGACAGGGGTGGGATACGCAGTATTTT. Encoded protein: CASSRQGWDTQYF.

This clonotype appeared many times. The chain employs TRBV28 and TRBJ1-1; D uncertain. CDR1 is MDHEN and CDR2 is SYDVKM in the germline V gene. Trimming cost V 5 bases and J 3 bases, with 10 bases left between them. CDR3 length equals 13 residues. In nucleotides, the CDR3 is TGTGCCAGCAGTCCGGGGAGGTACACTGAAGCTTTCTTT. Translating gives CASSPGRYTEAFF.

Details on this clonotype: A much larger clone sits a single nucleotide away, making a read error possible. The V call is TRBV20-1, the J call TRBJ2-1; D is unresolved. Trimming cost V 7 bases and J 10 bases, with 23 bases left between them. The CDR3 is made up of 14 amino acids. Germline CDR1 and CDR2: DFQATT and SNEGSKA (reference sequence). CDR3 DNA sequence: TGCAGTGTTCTTCCCACCATACCTTCTTCGGAGCAGTTCTTC. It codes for CSVLPTIPSSEQFF.

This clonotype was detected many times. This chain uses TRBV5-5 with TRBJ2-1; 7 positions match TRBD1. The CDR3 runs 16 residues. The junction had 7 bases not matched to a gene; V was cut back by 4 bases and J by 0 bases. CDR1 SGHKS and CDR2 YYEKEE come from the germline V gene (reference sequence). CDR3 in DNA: TGTGCCAGCAGCGGCTTGACAGGGAGCTCCTACAATGAGCAGTTCTTC. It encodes CASSGLTGSSYNEQFF.

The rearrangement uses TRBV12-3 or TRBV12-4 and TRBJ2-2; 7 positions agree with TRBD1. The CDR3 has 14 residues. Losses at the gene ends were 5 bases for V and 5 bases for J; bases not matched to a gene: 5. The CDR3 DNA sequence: TGTGCCAGCAGTCGCCTGACAGGGACCGGGGAGCTGTTTTTT. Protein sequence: CASSRLTGTGELFF.

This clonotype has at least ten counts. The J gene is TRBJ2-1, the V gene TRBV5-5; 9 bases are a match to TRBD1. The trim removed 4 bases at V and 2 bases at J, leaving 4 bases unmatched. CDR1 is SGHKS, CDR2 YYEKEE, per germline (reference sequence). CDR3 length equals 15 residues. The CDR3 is CASSRTGGTYNEQFF. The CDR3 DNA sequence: TGTGCCAGCAGCCGCACAGGGGGCACCTACAATGAGCAGTTCTTC.

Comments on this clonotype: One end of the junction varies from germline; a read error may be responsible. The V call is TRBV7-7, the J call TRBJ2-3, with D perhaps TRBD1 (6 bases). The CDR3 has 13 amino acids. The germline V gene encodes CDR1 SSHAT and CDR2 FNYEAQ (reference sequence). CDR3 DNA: TGTGCTAGCAGTTACAGGGTTCCAGATACGCAGTATTTT. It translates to CASSYRVPDTQYF.

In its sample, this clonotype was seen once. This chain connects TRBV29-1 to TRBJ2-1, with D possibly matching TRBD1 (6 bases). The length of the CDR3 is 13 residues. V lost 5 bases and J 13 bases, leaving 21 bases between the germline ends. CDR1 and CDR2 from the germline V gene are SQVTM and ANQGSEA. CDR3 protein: CSVRDTRRETQFF. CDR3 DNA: TGCAGCGTTCGGGACACAAGAAGGGAGACCCAGTTCTTC.

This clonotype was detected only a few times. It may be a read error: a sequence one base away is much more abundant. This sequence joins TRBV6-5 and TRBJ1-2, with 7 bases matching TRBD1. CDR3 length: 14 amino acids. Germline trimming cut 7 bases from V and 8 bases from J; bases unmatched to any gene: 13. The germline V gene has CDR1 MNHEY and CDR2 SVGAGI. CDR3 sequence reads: CASNSVTGTRGYTF. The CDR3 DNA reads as TGTGCCAGCAACTCCGTGACAGGGACACGGGGCTACACCTTC.

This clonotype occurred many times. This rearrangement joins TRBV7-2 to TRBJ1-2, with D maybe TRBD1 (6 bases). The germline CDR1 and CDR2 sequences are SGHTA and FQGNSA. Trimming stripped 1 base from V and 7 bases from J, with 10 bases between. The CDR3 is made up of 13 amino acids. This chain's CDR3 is CASSLVRGAGYTF. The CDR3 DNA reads TGTGCCAGCAGCTTAGTAAGGGGGGCTGGCTACACCTTC.

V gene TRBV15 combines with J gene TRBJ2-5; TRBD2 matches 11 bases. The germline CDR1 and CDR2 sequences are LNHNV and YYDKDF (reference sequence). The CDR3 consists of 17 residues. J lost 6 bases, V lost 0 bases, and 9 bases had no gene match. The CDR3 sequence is CATSREARLAGLKTQYF. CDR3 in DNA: TGTGCCACCAGCAGAGAAGCCCGACTAGCGGGGTTGAAGACCCAGTACTTC.

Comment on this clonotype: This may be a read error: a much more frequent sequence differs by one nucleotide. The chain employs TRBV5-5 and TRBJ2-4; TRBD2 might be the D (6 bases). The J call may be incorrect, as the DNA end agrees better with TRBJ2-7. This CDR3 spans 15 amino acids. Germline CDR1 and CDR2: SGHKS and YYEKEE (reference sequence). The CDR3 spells CANTSMAGFSYEQYF. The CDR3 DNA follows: TGTGCCAACACCTCAATGGCGGGGTTCTCCTACGAGCAGTACTTC.

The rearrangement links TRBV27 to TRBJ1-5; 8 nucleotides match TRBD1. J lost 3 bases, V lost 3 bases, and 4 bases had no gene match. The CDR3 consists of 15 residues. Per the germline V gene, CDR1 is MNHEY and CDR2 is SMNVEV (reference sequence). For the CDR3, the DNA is TGTGCCAGCAGTTTGACAGGGGACAACAATCAGCCCCAGCATTTT. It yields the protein CASSLTGDNNQPQHF.

CDR3 sequence: CASSQSINERYF. In DNA, the CDR3 is TGTGCCAGCAGCCAAAGCATCAATGAGCGGTACTTC. The V call is TRBV12-3 or TRBV12-4, the J call TRBJ2-4; no clear D. There are 12 residues in the CDR3. V lost 6 bases to trimming and J lost 15 bases, with 18 bases between them.

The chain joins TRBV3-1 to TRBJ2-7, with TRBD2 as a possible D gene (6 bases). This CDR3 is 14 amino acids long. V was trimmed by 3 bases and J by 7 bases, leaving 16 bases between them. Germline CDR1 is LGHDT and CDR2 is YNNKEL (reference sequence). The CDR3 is CASSQRGNSEEQYF. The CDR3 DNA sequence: TGTGCCAGCAGCCAGCGGGGTAATTCTGAAGAGCAGTACTTC.

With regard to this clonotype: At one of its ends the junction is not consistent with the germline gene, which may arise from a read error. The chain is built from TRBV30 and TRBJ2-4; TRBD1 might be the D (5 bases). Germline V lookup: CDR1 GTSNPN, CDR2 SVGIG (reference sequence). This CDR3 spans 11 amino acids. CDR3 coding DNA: TGTGCCTGGAGTGTAATGGACATCCAGTACTTC. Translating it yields CAWSVMDIQYF.